The 18 T cell receptor beta chains listed next were all sequenced from one sample in a study of T cell repertoires in cytomegalovirus infection. TCRdb reanalysed the reads using MiXCR and keeps one entry per CDR3 protein. Among hundreds of thousands of distinct CDR3 sequences listed, roughly 26% were seen once. The sample consisted of CD8+ T cells from PBMCs. These receptors came from a human donor in good health (CMV status not recorded). Some clones in this sample may be carry-over from other donors' samples.

The chain is built from TRBV6-6 and TRBJ2-5, with D unresolved. The CDR3 runs to 12 residues. Per germline, CDR1 MNHNY and CDR2 SVGAGI (reference sequence). Trimming took off 2 bases at V and 5 bases at J, with 6 bases between the two ends. The CDR3, as DNA: TGTGCCAGCAGTTACGTGGACGAGACCCAGTACTTC. Its protein product is CASSYVDETQYF.

In nucleotides, the CDR3 is TGTGCCAGCAGCCAAGACCGGACTAGCCCGGGGAAAGTGACCCAGTACTTC. Translating it yields CASSQDRTSPGKVTQYF. The J gene is TRBJ2-5, the V gene TRBV14; 8 bases line up with TRBD2. Trimming cost V 0 bases and J 7 bases; bases outside gene matches: 13. CDR1 is SGHDN and CDR2 is FVKESK in the germline V gene. This CDR3 region has 17 residues. Supplemented by reference TRBV14 and TRBJ2-5, the full variable domain reads EAGVTQFPSHSVIEKGQTVTLRCDPISGHDNLYWYRRVMGKEIKFLLHFVKESKQDESGMPNNRFLAERTGGTYSTLKVQPAELEDSGVYFCASSQDRTSPGKVTQYFGPGTRLLVL.

This clonotype was seen ten or more times. The V gene is TRBV28, the J gene TRBJ1-5; tentatively, D is TRBD1 (5 bases). Germline CDR1 and CDR2: MDHEN and SYDVKM. The CDR3 sequence is 14 residues long. V was cut by 3 bases and J by 7 bases, with 13 bases left in between. CDR3 nucleotides: TGTGCCAGCAGTTTGGAATGGTCAGGGCAGCCCCAGCATTTT. Amino acids: CASSLEWSGQPQHF.

J is TRBJ2-1 and V is TRBV14, with 8 bases matching TRBD1. CDR3 size: 16 residues. Germline assignment: CDR1 SGHDN and CDR2 FVKESK. V dropped 2 bases and J dropped 5; count of bases not matched to a gene: 8. CDR3 in amino acids: CASSQFQGAPNNEQFF. The CDR3 DNA is TGTGCCAGCAGCCAATTTCAGGGGGCTCCAAACAATGAGCAGTTCTTC.

This clonotype has more than one count but fewer than ten. CDR3 in amino acids: CASSPPGGPQWDEQFF. DNA for the CDR3: TGTGCCAGCAGTCCCCCGGGGGGTCCCCAATGGGATGAGCAGTTCTTC. The chain employs TRBV7-9 and TRBJ2-1; TRBD2 matches 7 bases. CDR3 size: 16 residues. Germline assignment: CDR1 SEHNR and CDR2 FQNEAQ (reference sequence). With V trimmed by 6 bases and J by 8 bases, 16 bases remained unmatched.

The table lists this clonotype with a few counts. The CDR3 sequence: CASSPRWASVSYEQYF. CDR3 coding DNA: TGTGCCAGCAGCCCTCGTTGGGCAAGCGTTTCCTACGAGCAGTACTTC. V gene TRBV7-2 combines with J gene TRBJ2-7; no clear D. This CDR3 has 16 amino acids. The V end was cut by 5 bases, the J end by 1 base, with 18 bases between. From germline, CDR1 is SGHTA and CDR2 FQGNSA.

This clonotype was detected a few times. This chain connects TRBV7-9 to TRBJ2-7, with no clear D. The CDR3 is 13 amino acids. V was shortened by 5 bases and J by 6 bases, with 14 bases between the two germline ends. Per germline, CDR1 SEHNR and CDR2 FQNEAQ (reference sequence). The CDR3 DNA follows: TGTGCCAGCAGCGACCTTACTTCTGGCGAGCAGTACGTC. Its translation is CASSDLTSGEQYV.

This clonotype was counted ten times or more. V gene TRBV6-2 or TRBV6-3 combines with J gene TRBJ1-1; 7 bases are shared with TRBD1. Germline trimming cut 2 bases from V and 2 bases from J; bases unmatched to any gene: 5. This CDR3 has 15 residues. Germline CDR1 is MNHEY and CDR2 is SVGEGT. DNA of the CDR3: TGTGCCAGCAGTTACCTGACAGGGCGAAACACTGAAGCTTTCTTT. Its protein product is CASSYLTGRNTEAFF.

This chain connects TRBV6-4 to TRBJ1-2; TRBD1 is a possible D gene (5 bases). Trimming cost V 2 bases and J 1 base, with 14 bases left between them. The germline V gene encodes CDR1 MRHNA and CDR2 SNTAGT. CDR3 length equals 16 residues. Here the CDR3 DNA reads TGTGCCAGCAGTGACGGGACCCAGGTTTATAACTATGGCTACACCTTC. Its protein product is CASSDGTQVYNYGYTF.

The V gene is TRBV2, the J gene TRBJ2-1, with TRBD2 matching over 10 bases. The CDR3 covers 14 residues. V lost 7 bases to trimming and J lost 7 bases; unmatched junction nucleotides: 7. The V gene's germline CDR1 is SNHLY and CDR2 FYNNEI. CDR3 nucleotide sequence: TGTGCCAGCATATTAGCGGGGGGCATGAATGAGCAGTTCTTC. This translates into CASILAGGMNEQFF. The full variable domain, in which reference TRBV2 and TRBJ2-1 provide the parts outside the CDR3, is EPEVTQTPSHQVTQMGQEVILRCVPISNHLYFYWYRQILGQKVEFLVSFYNNEISEKSEIFDDQFSVERPDGSNFTLKIRSTKLEDSAMYFCASILAGGMNEQFFGPGTRLTVL.

This clonotype was detected a few times. This chain joins TRBV14 and TRBJ2-7; D remains unclear. This CDR3 spans 13 amino acids. Deletions cut 6 bases from V and 1 base from J, with 10 bases between. Per the germline V gene, CDR1 is SGHDN and CDR2 is FVKESK. The chain's CDR3 is CASRPGSSYEQYF. The CDR3 bases are TGTGCCAGCAGACCCGGTTCATCCTACGAGCAGTACTTC.

This clonotype came up a few times. This chain joins TRBV12-5 and TRBJ2-2; no firm D call. Germline assignment: CDR1 LGHNT and CDR2 FRNRAP. The length of the CDR3 is 11 residues. The CDR3 DNA sequence: TGTGCCGCAGCAGAGACCGGGGAGCTGTTTTTT. Amino acid sequence: CAAAETGELFF.

This clonotype was observed a few times. This rearrangement joins TRBV20-1 to TRBJ2-1, with TRBD2 matching over 7 bases. CDR3 length: 16 amino acids. Germline V gives CDR1 DFQATT, CDR2 SNEGSKA (reference sequence). Trimming cost V 4 bases and J 0 bases; bases outside gene matches: 9. CDR3 DNA sequence: TGCAGTGCTATTGCGGGGGTACTCCTCTCCTACAATGAGCAGTTCTTC. Its protein is CSAIAGVLLSYNEQFF.

This clonotype was found many times. V gene TRBV27 combines with J gene TRBJ2-7; TRBD1 agrees at 7 bases. V lost 6 bases, J lost 2 bases, and 7 bases stayed unmatched. The CDR3 sequence is 14 residues long. The germline V gene encodes CDR1 MNHEY and CDR2 SMNVEV (reference sequence). DNA for the CDR3: TGTGCCAGCAGCTTAGGACAGGCCACCTACGAGCAGTACTTC. This codes for CASSLGQATYEQYF.

This chain links TRBV7-9 with TRBJ2-5, with 8 bases identical to TRBD2. The germline V gene has CDR1 SEHNR and CDR2 FQNEAQ (reference sequence). V shed 7 bases, J shed 0 bases, and the junction held 4 bases outside the gene matches. The CDR3 runs 14 residues. The chain's CDR3 is CASTERGYQETQYF. CDR3 in DNA: TGTGCCAGCACCGAGCGGGGGTACCAAGAGACCCAGTACTTC.

This clonotype was seen a single time. This rearrangement joins TRBV4-1 to TRBJ1-1, with 7 bases identical to TRBD1. J was trimmed by 1 base and V by 0 bases; bases with no gene match: 5. CDR1 and CDR2 (germline): MGHRA, YSYEKL. The CDR3 sequence is 16 residues long. The DNA of the CDR3 is TGCGCCAGCAGCCAAGAGGCAGGGGGGAGGAACACTGAAGCTTTCTTT. Its translation: CASSQEAGGRNTEAFF.

This clonotype was seen a handful of times. The J gene is TRBJ2-3, the V gene TRBV15; 11 bases fit TRBD1. The V gene end was trimmed by 6 bases and the J gene end by 5 bases; junction bases not matched to a gene: 7. This CDR3 spans 15 amino acids. Germline CDR1 reads LNHNV; CDR2 reads YYDKDF (reference sequence). CDR3 amino acids: CATRPRTGGKDTQYF. The CDR3 DNA reads as TGTGCCACCAGGCCAAGGACAGGGGGCAAAGATACGCAGTATTTT.

A note on this clonotype: A much larger clone is a single base away; this may be a read error. The V gene is TRBV11-3, the J gene TRBJ2-1, with a tentative D call TRBD1 (6 bases). This CDR3 comprises 12 residues. Germline lookup yields CDR1 SGHNT and CDR2 YENEEA. CDR3 sequence: CVSSSGTLEQFF. CDR3 sequence (DNA): TGTGTCAGCAGCTCCGGGACATTAGAGCAGTTCTTC. Based on the CDR3 plus reference TRBV11-3 and TRBJ2-1, the full variable domain is EAGVVQSPRYKIIEKKQPVAFWCNPISGHNTLYWYLQNLGQGPELLIRYENEEAVDDSQLPKDRFSAERLKGVDSTLKIQPAELGDSAVYLCVSSSGTLEQFFGPGTRLTVL.